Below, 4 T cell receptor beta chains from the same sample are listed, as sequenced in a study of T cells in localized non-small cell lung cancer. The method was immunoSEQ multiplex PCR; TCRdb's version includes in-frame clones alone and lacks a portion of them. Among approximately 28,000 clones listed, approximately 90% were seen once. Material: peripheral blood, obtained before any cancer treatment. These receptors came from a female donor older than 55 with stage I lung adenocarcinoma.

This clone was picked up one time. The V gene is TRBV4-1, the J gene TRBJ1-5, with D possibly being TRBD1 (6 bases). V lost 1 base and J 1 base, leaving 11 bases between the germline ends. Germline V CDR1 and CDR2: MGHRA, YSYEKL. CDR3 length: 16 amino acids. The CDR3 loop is CASSQGRGMSNQPQHF. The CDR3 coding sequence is TGCGCCAGCAGCCAAGGCAGGGGCATGAGCAATCAGCCCCAGCATTTT.

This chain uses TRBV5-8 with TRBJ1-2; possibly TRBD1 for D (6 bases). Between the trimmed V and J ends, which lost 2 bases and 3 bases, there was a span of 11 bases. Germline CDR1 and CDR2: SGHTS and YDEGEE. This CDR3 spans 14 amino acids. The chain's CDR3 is CASSFWGGDYGYTF. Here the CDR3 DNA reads TGTGCCAGCAGCTTTTGGGGGGGCGACTATGGCTACACCTTC.

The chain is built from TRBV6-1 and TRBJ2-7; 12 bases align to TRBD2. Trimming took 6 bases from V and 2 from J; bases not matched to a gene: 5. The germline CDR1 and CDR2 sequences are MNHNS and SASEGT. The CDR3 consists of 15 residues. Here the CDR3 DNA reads TGTGCCAGCAGCGGAAGGACTAGCGGGGCCTACGAGCAGTACTTC. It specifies CASSGRTSGAYEQYF.

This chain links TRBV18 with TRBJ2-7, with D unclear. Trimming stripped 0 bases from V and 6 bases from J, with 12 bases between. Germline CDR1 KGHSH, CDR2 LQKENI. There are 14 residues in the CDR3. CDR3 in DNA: TGTGCCAGCTCACCACCGGCAGCCTTGCCCGAGCAGTACTTC. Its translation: CASSPPAALPEQYF.